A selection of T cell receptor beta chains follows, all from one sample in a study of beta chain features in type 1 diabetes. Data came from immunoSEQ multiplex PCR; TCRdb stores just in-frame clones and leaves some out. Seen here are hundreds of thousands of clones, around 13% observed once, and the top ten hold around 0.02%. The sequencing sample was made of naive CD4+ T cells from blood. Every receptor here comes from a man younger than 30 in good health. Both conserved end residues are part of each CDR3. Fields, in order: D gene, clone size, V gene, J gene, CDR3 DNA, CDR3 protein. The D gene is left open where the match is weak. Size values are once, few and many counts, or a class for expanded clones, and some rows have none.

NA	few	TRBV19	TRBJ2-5	TGTGCCAGTAGTATGGTGTGGCCAAGTGAGACCCAGTACTTC	CASSMVWPSETQYF
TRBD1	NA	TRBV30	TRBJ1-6	TGTGCCTTAACGGCTGCGGGACAGGGGGCTTCACCCCTCCACTTT	CALTAAGQGASPLHF
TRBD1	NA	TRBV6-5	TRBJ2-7	TGTGCCAGCAGTCGGGACAGGGCCAGCTCCTACGAGCAGTACTTC	CASSRDRASSYEQYF
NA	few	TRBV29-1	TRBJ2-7	TGCAGCGGGGGGCAGAAACCCTACGAGCAGTACTTC	CSGGQKPYEQYF
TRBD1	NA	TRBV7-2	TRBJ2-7	TGTGCCAGCAGCTGGGGACAGTCCTCCGAGCAGTACTTC	CASSWGQSSEQYF
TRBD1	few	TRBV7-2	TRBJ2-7	TGTGCCAGCAGCCGCGGACAGGGGGCCTACGAGCAGTACTTC	CASSRGQGAYEQYF
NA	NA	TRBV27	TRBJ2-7	TGTGCCAGCAGCAGGTCGGGAGCCGAGCAGTACTTC	CASSRSGAEQYF
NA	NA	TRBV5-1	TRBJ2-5	TGCGCCAGCAGCTATGAGGGAGAGACCCAGTACTTC	CASSYEGETQYF
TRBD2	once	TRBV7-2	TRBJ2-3	TGTGCCAGCAGTCCCCCAACTAGCGGGAGGGCCGCAGATACGCAGTATTTT	CASSPPTSGRAADTQYF
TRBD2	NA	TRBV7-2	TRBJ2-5	TGTGCCAGCAGCTTAGCGCTAGCGGGGGGGCAAGAGACCCAGTACTTC	CASSLALAGGQETQYF
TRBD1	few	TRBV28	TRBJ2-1	TGTGCCAGCCGACAGGGGGGGGACAATGAGCAGTTCTTC	CASRQGGDNEQFF
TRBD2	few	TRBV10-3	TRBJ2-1	TGTGCCATCAGTGAGTCGTCAAGCGGGAACTGGAATGAGCAGTTCTTC	CAISESSSGNWNEQFF
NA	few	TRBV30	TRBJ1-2	TGTGCCTGGAGTGTTTCCTCCTCTAACTATGGCTACACCTTC	CAWSVSSSNYGYTF
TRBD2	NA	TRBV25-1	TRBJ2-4	TGTGCCAGCAGTGAAGATCGGGGGGAGGTAAACATTCAGTACTTC	CASSEDRGEVNIQYF
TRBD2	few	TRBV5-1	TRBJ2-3	TGCGCCAGCAGCATACTAGCGGAAAGCACAGATACGCAGTATTTT	CASSILAESTDTQYF
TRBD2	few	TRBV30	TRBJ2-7	TGTGCCTGGAGTGCGGGACTAGCGTCGGACGAGCAGTACTTC	CAWSAGLASDEQYF
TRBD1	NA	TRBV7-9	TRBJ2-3	TGTGCCAGCAGCTTAGTAGGGGGCTGGCTTTATACGCAGTATTTT	CASSLVGGWLYTQYF
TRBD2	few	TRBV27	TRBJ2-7	TGTGCCAGCAGTAAGACTAGCGGTGGCTCCTACGAGCAGTACTTC	CASSKTSGGSYEQYF
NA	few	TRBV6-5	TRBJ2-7	TGTGCCAGCACTCAATCAGGGGCCTACGAGCAGTACTTC	CASTQSGAYEQYF
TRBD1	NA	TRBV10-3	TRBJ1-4	TGTGCCATCGGCTCAACAGGGGGCGATCTGTTTTTT	CAIGSTGGDLFF
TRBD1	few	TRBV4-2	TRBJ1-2	TGTGCCAGCAGCCAAGAGGGACAGCTGAATTATGGCTACACCTTC	CASSQEGQLNYGYTF
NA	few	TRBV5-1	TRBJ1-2	TGCGCCAGCAGCTTGGTTGGGGGCTACTATGGCTACACCTTC	CASSLVGGYYGYTF
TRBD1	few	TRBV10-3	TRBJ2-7	TGTGCCATCACTAACGGACAGGGGTTTGACGAGCAGTACTTC	CAITNGQGFDEQYF
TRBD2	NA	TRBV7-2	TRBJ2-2	TGTGCCAGCAGCCCCGGACTAGCGGCCGGGGAGCTGTTTTTT	CASSPGLAAGELFF
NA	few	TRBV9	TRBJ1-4	TGTGCCAGCAGCGTAGCGGGGTTTGCAACTAATGAAAAACTGTTTTTT	CASSVAGFATNEKLFF
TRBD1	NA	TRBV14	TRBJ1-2	TGTGCCAGCAGCCAATGGACAGGGGAAAATGGCTACACCTTC	CASSQWTGENGYTF
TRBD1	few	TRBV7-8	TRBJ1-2	TGTGCCAGCAGCCCTCGGACAGGGAACTATGGCTACACCTTC	CASSPRTGNYGYTF
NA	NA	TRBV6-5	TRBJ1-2	TGTGCCAGCAGTTACCGGCAGGGGAACTATGGCTACACCTTC	CASSYRQGNYGYTF
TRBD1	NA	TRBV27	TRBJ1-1	TGTGCCAGCAGACTCAGACAGGGGAACACTGAAGCTTTCTTT	CASRLRQGNTEAFF
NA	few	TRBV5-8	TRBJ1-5	TGTGCCAGCAGCTTGCAGCGGGCCAATCAGCCCCAGCATTTT	CASSLQRANQPQHF
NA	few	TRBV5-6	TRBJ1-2	TGTGCCAGCAGCTTGCGCGGGGGCGGCGGCTACACCTTC	CASSLRGGGGYTF
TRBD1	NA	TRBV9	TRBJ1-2	TGTGCCAGCAGCATATTCGACAGGGAGTCTGATGGCTACACCTTC	CASSIFDRESDGYTF
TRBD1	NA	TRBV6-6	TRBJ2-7	TGTGCCAGCAGCTCGACAGGGGTGGGACCAGGCTTC	CASSSTGVGPGF
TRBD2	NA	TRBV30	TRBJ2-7	TGTGCCTCCCACCCGGTTCTAGCGGGCCCGCTGTACTTC	CASHPVLAGPLYF
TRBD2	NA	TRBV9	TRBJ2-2	TGTGCCAGCAGCCCAGGGACTAGTCTCACCGGGGAGCTGTTTTTT	CASSPGTSLTGELFF
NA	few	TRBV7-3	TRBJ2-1	TGTGCCAGCAGCCCGACCCAGGGCCCCTACAATGAGCAGTTCTTC	CASSPTQGPYNEQFF
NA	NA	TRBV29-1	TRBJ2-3	TGCAGCGTTGCGTCAGGGAGCACAGATACGCAGTATTTT	CSVASGSTDTQYF
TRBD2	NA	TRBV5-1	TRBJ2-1	TGCGCCAGCAGCTTATATAGCGGGAGCTCCTACAATGAGCAGTTCTTC	CASSLYSGSSYNEQFF
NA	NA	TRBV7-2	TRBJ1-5	TGTGCCAGCAGCTTAGTCGGGAATCAGCCCCAGCATTTT	CASSLVGNQPQHF
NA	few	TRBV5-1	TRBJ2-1	TGCGCCAGCAGCTTGGCCGACAATGAGCAGTTCTTC	CASSLADNEQFF
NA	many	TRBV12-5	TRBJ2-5	TGTGCTAGTGCTATGGTGGAGGAGACCCAGTACTTC	CASAMVEETQYF
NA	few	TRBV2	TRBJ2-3	TGTGCCAGCTCTTTCGGGGGGCCCCCAGATACGCAGTATTTT	CASSFGGPPDTQYF
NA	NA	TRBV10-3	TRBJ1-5	TGTGCCACCACGGGGAGGGGAAATCAGCCCCAGCATTTT	CATTGRGNQPQHF
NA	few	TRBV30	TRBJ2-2	TGTGCCTGGACAAGGACACAAAACACCGGGGAGCTGTTTTTT	CAWTRTQNTGELFF
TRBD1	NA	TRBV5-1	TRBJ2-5	TGCGCCAGCAGCTTGGACAGGGGGCAAGAGACCCAGTACTTC	CASSLDRGQETQYF
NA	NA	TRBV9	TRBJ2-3	TGTGCCAGCAGCGTACAGGGGTGGGTCACAGATACGCAGTATTTT	CASSVQGWVTDTQYF
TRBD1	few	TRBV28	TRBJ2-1	TGTGCCAGCAGAAAACAGGGGACGGATGAGCAGTTCTTC	CASRKQGTDEQFF
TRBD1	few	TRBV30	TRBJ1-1	TGTGCCTGGAGTGATATTACAGGGGGCACTGAAGCTTTCTTT	CAWSDITGGTEAFF
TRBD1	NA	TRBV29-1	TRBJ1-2	TGCAGCGTTGGGACAGGGGGTGACTATGGCTACACCTTC	CSVGTGGDYGYTF
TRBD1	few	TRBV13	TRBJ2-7	TGTGCCAGCAGCACCAACCGGGACAGGTTAGCCTACGAGCAGTACTTC	CASSTNRDRLAYEQYF
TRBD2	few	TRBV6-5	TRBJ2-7	TGTGCCAGCAGGTCGGCGGGGGAAGAGCAGTACTTC	CASRSAGEEQYF
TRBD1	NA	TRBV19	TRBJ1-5	TGTGCCAGTAGTCCAGGGGGCAGGAGCAATCAGCCCCAGCATTTT	CASSPGGRSNQPQHF
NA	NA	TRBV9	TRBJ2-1	TGTGCCAGCAGCGTAGAAGGGCGGGGATTTAACAATGAGCAGTTCTTC	CASSVEGRGFNNEQFF
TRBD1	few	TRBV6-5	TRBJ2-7	TGTGCCAGCACCATAGGCGGACAGGGTCGCTACGAGCAGTACTTC	CASTIGGQGRYEQYF
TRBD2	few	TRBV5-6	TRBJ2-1	TGTGCCAGCAGCTGGGTGGGGGGACTAGCGGGGTACAATGAGCAGTTCTTC	CASSWVGGLAGYNEQFF
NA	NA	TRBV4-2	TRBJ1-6	TGTGCCAGCAGCCAGGACAGCAATTCACCCCTCCACTTT	CASSQDSNSPLHF
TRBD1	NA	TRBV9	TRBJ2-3	TGTGCCAGCAAGGGGGCGAGAATAACAGATACGCAGTATTTT	CASKGARITDTQYF
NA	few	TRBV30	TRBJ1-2	TGTGCCTGGAGTGTACGGACTGGCGGCTACACCTTC	CAWSVRTGGYTF
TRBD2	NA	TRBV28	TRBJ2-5	TGTGCCAGCAGTCTAGCGGGGCGACCCGAGACCCAGTACTTC	CASSLAGRPETQYF
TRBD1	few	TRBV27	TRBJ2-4	TGTGCCAGCAGTGCCAGATTACAGGGGGGTTTAGCCAAAAACATTCAGTACTTC	CASSARLQGGLAKNIQYF